This entry concerns a single T cell receptor (beta chain). The antigen is undetermined. The V and J ends lost 3 bases and 6 bases respectively, with 18 bases between them. The CDR3 consists of 16 residues. CDR1 LGHDT and CDR2 YNNKEL come from the germline V gene (reference sequence). Sequencing used immunoSEQ version 4 in survey mode. Profiling relied on immunoSEQ multiplex PCR, and the TCRdb table lists in-frame clones only, not all of them. In the table there are a few thousand clones, roughly 60% of which are singletons. This entry belongs to a study of persistence of HIV-infected CD4 T cells. The overall study: Blood samples, up to roughly 200 mL, came from multiple time points, except two leukapheresis donors sampled once.

Overall study results and limits: Antigen-responding cells were enriched for degenerate expanded CDR3beta sequences.

Stimulation used around 10 ug/mL lysate from CMV-infected fibroblasts. Sorting of responding CD4+ T cells relied on upregulated CD40 ligand together with CD69. Donors had CD4+ T cell counts above 400 cells/uL and were CMV-seropositive. The specimen was CD4+ T cells sorted from PBMCs after approximately 19-hour stimulation, collected from a patient who received antiretroviral therapy. V and J are TRBV3-1 (or the pseudogene TRBV3-2) and TRBJ2-4, with D perhaps matching TRBD2 (7 bases). This TCR came from an adult man with HIV who was CMV-seropositive. This chain's CDR3 is CASSHYRGAQSNIQYF. The DNA for the CDR3 is TGTGCCAGCAGCCATTATCGGGGGGCCCAATCAAACATTCAGTACTTC.